The TCR beta chain under discussion was sequenced for a study of neurological immune-mediated disorders. In regard to this clonotype: A junction end diverges from the germline sequence, so it may reflect a read error.

It was by 5'RACE with 10-nucleotide random UMIs that the cDNA was made. MiXCR was run by TCRdb on the 5' RACE reads, yielding one entry per CDR3 protein. Found here are almost 30,000 distinct CDR3 sequences, 9.5% to 13% of them singletons; the top ten hold 5.5% to 7.5%. Among the participants, healthy controls were blood bank volunteers in Maryland, USA. The source of this sequence is a woman aged 55 to 70 in good health. The material sequenced was PBMCs.

CDR3 region: CASSRGGISYSEQFF. The CDR3 DNA reads as TGCGCCAGTAGCCGCGGGGGGATCTCATACAGTGAGCAGTTCTTC. The J gene is TRBJ2-1, the V gene TRBV4-3; TRBD2 matches 8 bases. The V gene's germline CDR1 is LGHNA and CDR2 YSLEER. The CDR3 is 15 residues long.